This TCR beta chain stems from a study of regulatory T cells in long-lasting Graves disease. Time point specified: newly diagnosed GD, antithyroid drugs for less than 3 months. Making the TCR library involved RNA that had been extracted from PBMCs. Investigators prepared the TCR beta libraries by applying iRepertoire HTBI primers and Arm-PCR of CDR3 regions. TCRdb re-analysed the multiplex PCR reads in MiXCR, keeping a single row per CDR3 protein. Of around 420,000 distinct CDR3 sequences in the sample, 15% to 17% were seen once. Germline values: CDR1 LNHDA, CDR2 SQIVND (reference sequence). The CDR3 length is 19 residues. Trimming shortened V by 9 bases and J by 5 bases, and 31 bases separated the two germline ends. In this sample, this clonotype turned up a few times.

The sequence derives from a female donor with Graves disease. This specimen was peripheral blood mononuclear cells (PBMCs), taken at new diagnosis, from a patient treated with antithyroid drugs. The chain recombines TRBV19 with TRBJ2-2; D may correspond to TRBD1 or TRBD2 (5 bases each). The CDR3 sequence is CASAWYSIGAGFGTGELFF. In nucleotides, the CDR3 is TGTGCCAGCGCCTGGTACAGTATCGGGGCAGGCTTTGGTACCGGGGAGCTGTTTTTT. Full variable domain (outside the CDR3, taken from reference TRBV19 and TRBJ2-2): DGGITQSPKYLFRKEGQNVTLSCEQNLNHDAMYWYRQDPGQGLRLIYYSQIVNDFQKGDIAEGYSVSREKKESFPLTVTSAQKNPTAFYLCASAWYSIGAGFGTGELFFGEGSRLTVL.